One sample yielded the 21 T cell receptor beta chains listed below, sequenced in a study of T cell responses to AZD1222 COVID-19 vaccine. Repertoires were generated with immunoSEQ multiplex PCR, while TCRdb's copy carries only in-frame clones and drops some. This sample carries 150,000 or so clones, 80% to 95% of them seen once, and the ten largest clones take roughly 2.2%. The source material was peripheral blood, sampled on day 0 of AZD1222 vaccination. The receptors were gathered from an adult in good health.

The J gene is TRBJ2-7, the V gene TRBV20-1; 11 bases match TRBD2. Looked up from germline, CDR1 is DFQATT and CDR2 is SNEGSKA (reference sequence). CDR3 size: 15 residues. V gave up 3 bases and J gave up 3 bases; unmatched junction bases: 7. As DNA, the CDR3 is TGCAGTGCTAGTTATAGCGGGAGGGTTCTCTACGAGCAGTACTTC. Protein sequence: CSASYSGRVLYEQYF.

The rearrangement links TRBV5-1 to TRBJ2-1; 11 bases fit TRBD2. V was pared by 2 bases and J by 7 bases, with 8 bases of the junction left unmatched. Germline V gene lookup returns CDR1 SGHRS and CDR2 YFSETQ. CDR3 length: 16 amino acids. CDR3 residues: CASSFDLAGGGNEQFF. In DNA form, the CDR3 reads TGCGCCAGCAGCTTCGACCTAGCGGGAGGTGGGAATGAGCAGTTCTTC. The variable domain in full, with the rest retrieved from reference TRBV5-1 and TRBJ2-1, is KAGVTQTPRYLIKTRGQQVTLSCSPISGHRSVSWYQQTPGQGLQFLFEYFSETQRNKGNFPGRFSGRQFSNSRSEMNVSTLELGDSALYLCASSFDLAGGGNEQFFGPGTRLTVL.

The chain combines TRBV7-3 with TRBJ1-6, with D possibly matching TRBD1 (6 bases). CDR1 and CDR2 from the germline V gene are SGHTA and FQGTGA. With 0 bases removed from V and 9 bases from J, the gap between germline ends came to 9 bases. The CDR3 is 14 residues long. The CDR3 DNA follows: TGTGCCAGCAGCTTAACCGGGGGCCTTTCACCCCTCCACTTT. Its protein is CASSLTGGLSPLHF.

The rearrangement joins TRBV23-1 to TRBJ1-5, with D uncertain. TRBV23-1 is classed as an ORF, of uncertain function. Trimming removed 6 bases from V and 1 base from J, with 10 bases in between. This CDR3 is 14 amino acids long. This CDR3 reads CASRQTSSNQPQHF. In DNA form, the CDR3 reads TGCGCCAGCAGACAGACTTCAAGCAATCAGCCCCAGCATTTT.

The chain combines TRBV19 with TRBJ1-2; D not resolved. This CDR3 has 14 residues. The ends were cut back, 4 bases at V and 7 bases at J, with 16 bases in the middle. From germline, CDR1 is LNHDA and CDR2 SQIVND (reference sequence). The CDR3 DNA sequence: TGTGCCAGTAGTAAGGTGCAGGCTCTTGGTGGCTACACCTTC. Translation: CASSKVQALGGYTF.

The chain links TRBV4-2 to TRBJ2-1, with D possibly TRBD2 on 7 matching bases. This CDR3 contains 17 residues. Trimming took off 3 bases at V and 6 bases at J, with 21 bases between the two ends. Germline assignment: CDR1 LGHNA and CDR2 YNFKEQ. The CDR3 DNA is TGTGCCAGCAGCCAGCGGGCGGGGGCTTTCGTTTTCAATGAGCAGTTCTTC. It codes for CASSQRAGAFVFNEQFF.

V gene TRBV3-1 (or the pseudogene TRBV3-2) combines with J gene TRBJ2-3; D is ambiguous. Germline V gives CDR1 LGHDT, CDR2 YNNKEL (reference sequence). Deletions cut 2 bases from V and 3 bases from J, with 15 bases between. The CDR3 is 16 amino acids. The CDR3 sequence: CASSQSTPSGTDTQYF. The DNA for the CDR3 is TGTGCCAGCAGCCAAAGCACCCCGAGTGGGACAGATACGCAGTATTTT.

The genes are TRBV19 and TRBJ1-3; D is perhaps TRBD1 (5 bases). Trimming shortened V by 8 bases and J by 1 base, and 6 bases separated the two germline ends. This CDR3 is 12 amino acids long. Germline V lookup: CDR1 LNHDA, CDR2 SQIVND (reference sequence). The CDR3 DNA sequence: TGTGCCAGTGCAGGGTCTGGAAACACCATATATTTT. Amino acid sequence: CASAGSGNTIYF. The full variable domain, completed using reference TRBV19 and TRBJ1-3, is DGGITQSPKYLFRKEGQNVTLSCEQNLNHDAMYWYRQDPGQGLRLIYYSQIVNDFQKGDIAEGYSVSREKKESFPLTVTSAQKNPTAFYLCASAGSGNTIYFGEGSWLTVV.

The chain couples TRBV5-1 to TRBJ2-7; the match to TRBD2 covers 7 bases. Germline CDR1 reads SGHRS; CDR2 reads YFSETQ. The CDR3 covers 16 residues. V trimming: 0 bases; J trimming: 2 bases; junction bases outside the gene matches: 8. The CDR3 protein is CASSLARGTMTYEQYF. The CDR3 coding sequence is TGCGCCAGCAGCTTGGCCCGAGGGACTATGACCTACGAGCAGTACTTC.

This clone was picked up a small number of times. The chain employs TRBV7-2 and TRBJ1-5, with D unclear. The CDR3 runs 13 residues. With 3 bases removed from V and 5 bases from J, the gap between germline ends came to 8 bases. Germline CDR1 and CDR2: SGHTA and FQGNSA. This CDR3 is CASSFGYDQPQHF. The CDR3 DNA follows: TGTGCCAGCAGCTTCGGGTACGATCAGCCCCAGCATTTT.

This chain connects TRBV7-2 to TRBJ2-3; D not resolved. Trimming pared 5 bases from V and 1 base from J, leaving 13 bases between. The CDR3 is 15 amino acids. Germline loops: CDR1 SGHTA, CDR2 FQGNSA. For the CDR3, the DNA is TGTGCCAGCAGCAGATCAGGCTACCGCACAGATACGCAGTATTTT. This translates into CASSRSGYRTDTQYF.

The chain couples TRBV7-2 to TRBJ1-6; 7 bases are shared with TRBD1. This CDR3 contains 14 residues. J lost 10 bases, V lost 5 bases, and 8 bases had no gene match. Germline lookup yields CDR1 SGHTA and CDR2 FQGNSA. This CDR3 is CASSQDRASSPLHF. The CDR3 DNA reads TGTGCCAGCAGCCAAGACAGGGCGAGCTCACCCCTCCACTTT.

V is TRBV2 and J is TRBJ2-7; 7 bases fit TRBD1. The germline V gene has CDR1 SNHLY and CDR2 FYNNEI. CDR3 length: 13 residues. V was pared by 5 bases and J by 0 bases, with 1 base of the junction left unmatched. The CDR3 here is CASSRDSSYEQYF. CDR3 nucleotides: TGTGCCAGCAGTAGGGACAGCTCCTACGAGCAGTACTTC.

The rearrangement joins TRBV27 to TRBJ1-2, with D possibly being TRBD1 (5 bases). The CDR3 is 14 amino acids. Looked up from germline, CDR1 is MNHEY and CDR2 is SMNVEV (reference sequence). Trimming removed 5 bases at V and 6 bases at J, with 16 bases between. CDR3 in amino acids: CASSLGGLVDGYTF. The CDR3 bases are TGTGCCAGCAGTCTCGGGGGTTTAGTGGATGGCTACACCTTC.

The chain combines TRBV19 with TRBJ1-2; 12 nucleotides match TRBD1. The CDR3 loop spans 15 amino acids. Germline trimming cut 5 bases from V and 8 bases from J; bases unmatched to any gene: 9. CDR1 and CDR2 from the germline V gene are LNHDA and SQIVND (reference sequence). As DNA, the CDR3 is TGTGCCAGTAGTGCGGCCGGGACAGGGGGCTTAGGCTACACCTTC. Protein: CASSAAGTGGLGYTF.

The CDR3 reads CASSLALPGGDNEQFF. The CDR3, as DNA: TGTGCCAGCAGCTTAGCGCTGCCGGGAGGGGACAATGAGCAGTTCTTC. The chain joins TRBV7-6 to TRBJ2-1; 8 positions match TRBD2. Germline CDR1 reads SGHVS; CDR2 reads FNYEAQ. The CDR3 sequence is 16 residues long. The V segment lost 0 bases and the J segment 5 bases; nucleotides outside the gene matches: 6.

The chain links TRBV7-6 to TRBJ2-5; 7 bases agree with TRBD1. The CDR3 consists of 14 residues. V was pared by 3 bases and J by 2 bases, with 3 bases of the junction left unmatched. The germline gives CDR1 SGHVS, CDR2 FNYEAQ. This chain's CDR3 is CASSLPGQQETQYF. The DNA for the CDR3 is TGTGCCAGCAGCTTGCCGGGACAGCAAGAGACCCAGTACTTC.

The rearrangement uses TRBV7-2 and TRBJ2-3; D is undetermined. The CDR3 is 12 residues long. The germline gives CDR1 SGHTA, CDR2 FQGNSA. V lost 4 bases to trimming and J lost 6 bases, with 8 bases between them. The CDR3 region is CASSSPQDTQYF. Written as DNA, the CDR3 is TGTGCCAGCAGCTCCCCCCAGGATACGCAGTATTTT.

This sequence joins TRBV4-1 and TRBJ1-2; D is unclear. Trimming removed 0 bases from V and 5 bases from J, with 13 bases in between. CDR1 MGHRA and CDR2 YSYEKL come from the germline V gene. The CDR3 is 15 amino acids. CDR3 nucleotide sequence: TGCGCCAGCAGCCAAGATCCAGAGTGGGGATATGGCTACACCTTC. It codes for CASSQDPEWGYGYTF.

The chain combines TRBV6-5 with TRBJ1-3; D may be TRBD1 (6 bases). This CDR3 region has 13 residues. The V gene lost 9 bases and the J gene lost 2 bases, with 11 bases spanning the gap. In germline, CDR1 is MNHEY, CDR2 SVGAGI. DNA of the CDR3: TGTGCCAGGGAGGGGGTGGCTGGAAACACCATATATTTT. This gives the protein CAREGVAGNTIYF.

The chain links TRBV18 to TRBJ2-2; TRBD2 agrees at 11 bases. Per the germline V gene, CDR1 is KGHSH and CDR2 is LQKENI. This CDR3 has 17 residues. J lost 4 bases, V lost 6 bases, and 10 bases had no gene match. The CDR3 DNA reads TGTGCCAGCTCCCCCGAGGGACTAGCGGAACGCACCGGGGAGCTGTTTTTT. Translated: CASSPEGLAERTGELFF.